The subject of this entry is one T cell receptor (beta chain). Its antigen remains unidentified. A single record per CDR3 protein comes from TCRdb applying MiXCR to the reads. The sample lists roughly 730,000 distinct CDR3 sequences, roughly 33% occurring once. The CDR3 is 13 amino acids. V lost 4 bases to trimming and J lost 11 bases, with 17 bases between them. Germline CDR1 SEHNR, CDR2 FQNEAQ (reference sequence). This entry belongs to a study of T cell repertoires in cytomegalovirus infection. The source of this sequence is a human donor in good health (CMV status not recorded). Some clones in this sample may be carry-over from other donors' samples. The chain uses TRBV7-9 and TRBJ1-1; possible D gene TRBD1, 5 bases. The sample consisted of cultured PBMCs, taken from culture after CMV antigen stimulation. The CDR3 here is CASSSRDSNLAFF. The CDR3 nucleotides are TGTGCCAGCAGCTCCCGGGACTCCAACCTGGCTTTCTTT.